These 25 T cell receptor beta chains originate from one sample sequenced in a study of blood T cell repertoires in COVID-19 (dated by TCRdb to 2018 to 2021). The library relied on the immunoSEQ multiplex PCR assay. TCRdb took this table from immuneACCESS and kept in-frame rearrangements with V and J called. Such tables lack part of the clones; where checked against another copy, unresolved V genes explain under half of the gap, and the rest is unexplained. Counted in this sample were about 260,000 clones; 75% to 90% of them appeared once. The ten largest clones take up about 2.1% of the sample. Sequencing was performed on peripheral blood. These receptors were obtained from a man aged 30 to 39 with active or convalescent COVID-19.

The CDR3 reads CASGQGIRGELFF. The CDR3 DNA sequence: TGTGCCAGCGGACAGGGGATTCGCGGGGAGCTGTTTTTT. This chain joins TRBV7-9 and TRBJ2-2; 9 bases fit TRBD1. CDR3 size: 13 residues. V gave up 8 bases and J gave up 7 bases; unmatched junction bases: 5. Per the germline V gene, CDR1 is SEHNR and CDR2 is FQNEAQ (reference sequence).

The chain joins TRBV2 to TRBJ1-1; D not resolved. This CDR3 spans 13 amino acids. Germline CDR1 SNHLY, CDR2 FYNNEI. Trimming cost V 8 bases and J 1 base, with 11 bases left between them. The CDR3 is CASRLTANTEAFF. In DNA form, the CDR3 reads TGTGCCAGCCGTCTCACAGCGAACACTGAAGCTTTCTTT.

V and J are TRBV7-8 and TRBJ1-5, with D possibly being TRBD1 (5 bases). Trimming cost V 1 base and J 3 bases, with 13 bases left between them. Germline CDR1 reads SGHVS; CDR2 reads FQNEAQ. The CDR3 is made up of 16 amino acids. The CDR3 DNA is TGTGCCAGCAGCTTAGAGGACCGGGGGGACAATCAGCCCCAGCATTTT. It translates to CASSLEDRGDNQPQHF.

This chain connects TRBV7-9 to TRBJ2-7; TRBD1 aligns across 8 bases. CDR3 length: 14 residues. J was trimmed by 4 bases and V by 2 bases; bases with no gene match: 4. CDR1 is SEHNR and CDR2 is FQNEAQ in the germline V gene (reference sequence). The CDR3 DNA reads TGTGCCAGCAGCTTAACAGGGGGAGCTTACGAGCAGTACTTC. This sequence encodes CASSLTGGAYEQYF.

This rearrangement joins TRBV13 to TRBJ2-7, with 10 bases fitting TRBD1. The CDR3 totals 15 residues. CDR1 PRHDT and CDR2 FYEKMQ come from the germline V gene (reference sequence). With V trimmed by 1 base and J by 4 bases, 4 bases remained unmatched. In nucleotides, the CDR3 is TGTGCCAGCAGCTTAGTGGGACAGGGGTCGTACGAGCAGTACTTC. Its translation is CASSLVGQGSYEQYF. Supplemented by reference TRBV13 and TRBJ2-7, the full variable domain reads AAGVIQSPRHLIKEKRETATLKCYPIPRHDTVYWYQQGPGQDPQFLISFYEKMQSDKGSIPDRFSAQQFSDYHSELNMSSLELGDSALYFCASSLVGQGSYEQYFGPGTRLTVT.

This chain uses TRBV25-1 with TRBJ1-6; D is ambiguous. The CDR3 is 12 amino acids. The V and J ends lost 5 bases and 8 bases respectively, with 7 bases between them. Germline values: CDR1 MGHDK, CDR2 SYGVNS. DNA of the CDR3: TGTGCCAGCAGTACGGTTTATTCACCCCTCCACTTT. Its protein product is CASSTVYSPLHF.

This clone was seen a single time. The J gene is TRBJ2-7, the V gene TRBV18; a possible D gene is TRBD1 (6 bases). Between the trimmed V and J ends, which lost 1 base and 2 bases, there was a span of 21 bases. The CDR3 runs 18 residues. From germline, CDR1 is KGHSH and CDR2 LQKENI. The CDR3 region has the DNA TGTGCCAGCTCACCACTCACTAGGACAGCCTTCTCCCCCTACGAGCAGTACTTC. As protein: CASSPLTRTAFSPYEQYF.

The CDR3 DNA reads TGTGCCGCTTCTCGGGGGTCCGAGACCCAGTACTTC. It codes for CAASRGSETQYF. The V call is TRBV5-4, the J call TRBJ2-5; a possible D gene is TRBD2 (6 bases). V lost 10 bases and J 5 bases, leaving 15 bases between the germline ends. This CDR3 is 12 amino acids long. CDR1 SGHNT and CDR2 YYREEE come from the germline V gene (reference sequence).

The chain is built from TRBV6-4 and TRBJ2-1, with no clear D. The CDR3 loop spans 16 amino acids. CDR1 and CDR2 from the germline V gene are MRHNA and SNTAGT. Trimming took 1 base from V and 8 from J, leaving 18 bases between them. CDR3 loop: CASSDFFRPSGDEQFF. CDR3 bases: TGTGCCAGCAGTGACTTTTTCCGCCCCAGTGGTGATGAGCAGTTCTTC.

V usage is TRBV5-1 and J usage is TRBJ2-3; the D is unclear. The CDR3 runs 13 residues. Trimming pared 0 bases from V and 2 bases from J, leaving 4 bases between. CDR1 SGHRS and CDR2 YFSETQ come from the germline V gene. The CDR3 loop reads CASSLGPTDTQYF. The CDR3 bases are TGCGCCAGCAGCTTGGGGCCCACAGATACGCAGTATTTT.

V usage is TRBV10-2 and J usage is TRBJ1-2; D is perhaps TRBD1 (5 bases). V was trimmed by 3 bases and J by 1 base, leaving 15 bases between them. The CDR3 totals 16 residues. The germline V gene encodes CDR1 WSHSY and CDR2 SAAADI. DNA of the CDR3: TGCGCCAGCAGTGACCACTTGACAGCCGTTAACTATGGCTACACCTTC. It yields the protein CASSDHLTAVNYGYTF.

V is TRBV7-9 and J is TRBJ1-6, with 7 bases that match TRBD1. J lost 6 bases, V lost 5 bases, and 4 bases had no gene match. The CDR3 loop spans 14 amino acids. Germline V gene data show CDR1 as SEHNR and CDR2 as FQNEAQ (reference sequence). CDR3 sequence (DNA): TGTGCCAGCAGCCCTGGACAGGTTAATTCACCCCTCCACTTT. This translates into CASSPGQVNSPLHF.

The V gene is TRBV19, the J gene TRBJ2-7, with 9 bases matching TRBD1. V was clipped by 3 bases and J by 5 bases; unmatched bases: 5. This CDR3 has 14 amino acids. Germline-derived CDR1 and CDR2 are LNHDA and SQIVND (reference sequence). CDR3 protein: CASSILGTGNEQYF. The CDR3 bases are TGTGCCAGTAGTATTCTGGGGACAGGGAACGAGCAGTACTTC. The whole variable domain, remainder taken from reference TRBV19 and TRBJ2-7, is DGGITQSPKYLFRKEGQNVTLSCEQNLNHDAMYWYRQDPGQGLRLIYYSQIVNDFQKGDIAEGYSVSREKKESFPLTVTSAQKNPTAFYLCASSILGTGNEQYFGPGTRLTVT.

The chain has TRBV4-2 and TRBJ1-1; D ambiguous. Germline CDR1 LGHNA, CDR2 YNFKEQ. The CDR3 sequence is 14 residues long. The germline V and J ends were trimmed by 1 base and 6 bases, with 12 bases remaining between them. CDR3 protein: CASSQGSGIPEAFF. CDR3 DNA sequence: TGTGCCAGCAGCCAAGGATCAGGAATCCCTGAAGCTTTCTTT.

Notes on this clone: Other DNA sequences from this sample encode an identical CDR3 as well. This sequence joins TRBV6-5 and TRBJ2-5; D gene unclear. V shed 5 bases and J shed 1 base, with 14 bases lying between them. Germline V gene data show CDR1 as MNHEY and CDR2 as SVGAGI. There are 15 residues in the CDR3. For the CDR3, the DNA is TGTGCCAGCAGTACACGTTTGGCCACCCAAGAGACCCAGTACTTC. Protein: CASSTRLATQETQYF.

This sequence joins TRBV6-2 or TRBV6-3 and TRBJ1-2; TRBD1 matches at 7 bases. CDR1 is MNHEY, CDR2 SVGEGT, per germline. The J segment lost 4 bases and the V segment lost 2 bases, leaving 7 bases of the junction unmatched. CDR3 size: 15 residues. The CDR3 loop is CASSYQWTGVYGYTF. The CDR3 bases are TGTGCCAGCAGTTACCAATGGACAGGCGTCTATGGCTACACCTTC.

The J gene is TRBJ2-1, the V gene TRBV5-4; TRBD2 is a possible D gene (6 bases). In germline, CDR1 is SGHNT, CDR2 YYREEE (reference sequence). This CDR3 contains 16 residues. V was cut by 3 bases and J by 1 base, with 14 bases left in between. In DNA form, the CDR3 reads TGTGCCAGCAGCTCCGGCGGGGCGAAGTCCTACAATGAGCAGTTCTTC. Translation gives CASSSGGAKSYNEQFF.

This chain links TRBV21-1 with TRBJ2-3; TRBD1, as called in the table, went unchecked against the DNA. TRBV21-1 is termed a pseudogene. The CDR3 length is 14 residues. The CDR3 loop reads CASRRQGHTDTQYF. The CDR3, as DNA: TGTGCCAGCAGGCGACAGGGACACACAGATACGCAGTATTTT.

The V call is TRBV7-9, the J call TRBJ1-2; 8 nucleotides line up with TRBD1. Germline lookup yields CDR1 SEHNR and CDR2 FQNEAQ (reference sequence). J gave up 0 bases and V 4 bases, and 13 bases lay outside the gene matches. There are 18 residues in the CDR3. CDR3 DNA: TGTGCCAGCAGCTCTCTCAGGCAGGGGGCCCTTTCTAACTATGGCTACACCTTC. It yields the protein CASSSLRQGALSNYGYTF.

The chain is built from TRBV19 and TRBJ1-1; D remains ambiguous. Germline CDR1 is LNHDA and CDR2 is SQIVND (reference sequence). CDR3 length equals 13 residues. V lost 10 bases and J lost 2, with 14 bases in between. DNA for the CDR3: TGTGCCACCGGGATGGGCGGTAACACTGAAGCTTTCTTT. Its protein product is CATGMGGNTEAFF.

The genes are TRBV11-2 and TRBJ1-2, with TRBD1 matching over 7 bases. V shed 5 bases, J shed 8 bases, and the junction held 8 bases outside the gene matches. This CDR3 region has 13 residues. The germline V gene encodes CDR1 SGHAT and CDR2 FQNNGV. The CDR3 reads CASSAGQGVGYTF. The CDR3 region has the DNA TGTGCCAGCAGCGCCGGTCAGGGGGTAGGCTACACCTTC.

The chain couples TRBV19 to TRBJ1-5; 7 bases are a match to TRBD1. This CDR3 is 17 amino acids long. The germline V gene has CDR1 LNHDA and CDR2 SQIVND (reference sequence). With 0 bases clipped from V and 0 bases from J, the junction kept 5 bases outside the gene matches. In DNA form, the CDR3 reads TGTGCCAGTAGTATAGAGGGGGGACAGTATAGCAATCAGCCCCAGCATTTT. Residues: CASSIEGGQYSNQPQHF.

V usage is TRBV7-2 and J usage is TRBJ2-1; 13 bases map to TRBD2. The CDR3 is 15 residues long. Per germline, CDR1 SGHTA and CDR2 FQGNSA. V shed 5 bases, J shed 7 bases, and the junction held 5 bases outside the gene matches. The CDR3 sequence is CASSRTSGGKNEQFF. Here the CDR3 DNA reads TGTGCCAGCAGCCGGACTAGCGGGGGAAAGAATGAGCAGTTCTTC.

The chain is built from TRBV3-1 (or the pseudogene TRBV3-2) and TRBJ2-7; D not resolved. Per germline, CDR1 LGHDT and CDR2 YNNKEL (reference sequence). Between the trimmed V and J ends, which lost 1 base and 6 bases, there was a span of 16 bases. The length of the CDR3 is 15 residues. Here the CDR3 reads CASSQGQVSRSEQYF. DNA of the CDR3: TGTGCCAGCAGCCAAGGTCAGGTATCCAGAAGCGAGCAGTACTTC.

The sample holds one count of this clone. The rearrangement uses TRBV7-2 and TRBJ2-7; 13 nucleotides align to TRBD2. After removal of 6 bases from V and 5 bases from J, the junction contained 10 bases not matched to a gene. The CDR3 runs 16 residues. Looked up from germline, CDR1 is SGHTA and CDR2 is FQGNSA. DNA of the CDR3: TGTGCCAGCAGTACTAGCGGGGGGGCCTCGATCCACGAGCAGTACTTC. This encodes CASSTSGGASIHEQYF.